A selection of T cell receptor beta chains follows, all from one sample in a study of OX40 agonist ivuxolimab in advanced cancers. The table came from immunoSEQ multiplex PCR; TCRdb's copy has only in-frame clones and leaves some out. Of roughly 70,000 clones listed, 80% to 90% are singletons. Specimen: CD4+ or CD8+ T cells sorted from blood, collected in a trial of the OX40 agonist ivuxolimab. The receptor source for this set is an adult with an advanced solid tumor such as melanoma, head and neck, liver or kidney cancer. CDR3s include the opening cysteine and the closing phenylalanine or tryptophan. A D gene is named only where the DNA matches it firmly. Where a row states a size, it is once, few, many or the class of an expanded clone; other rows omit it.

J gene	V gene	D gene	clone size	CDR3 DNA	CDR3 protein
TRBJ1-6	TRBV6-5	TRBD1	.	TGTGCCAGCAGGTCCGGGACAGCCTATAATTCACCCCTCCACTTT	CASRSGTAYNSPLHF
TRBJ2-5	TRBV30	.	.	TGTGCCTGGAGACCCAGGGGCGAGACCCAGTACTTC	CAWRPRGETQYF
TRBJ1-2	TRBV5-1	.	once	TGCGCCAGCAGCCCCCCCGAGATAGGGGCCAACTATGGCTACACCTTC	CASSPPEIGANYGYTF
TRBJ2-1	TRBV4-3	TRBD2	.	TGCGCCAGCAGCCACCGGGAAGGACTAGCGGGAGTCAATGAGCAGTTCTTC	CASSHREGLAGVNEQFF
TRBJ2-1	TRBV5-4	.	.	TGTGCCAGCAGCTTTATCAATGAGCAGTTCTTC	CASSFINEQFF
TRBJ1-2	TRBV11-2	.	.	TGTGCCAGCAGCTTAGAACAGCAGTATGGCTACACCTTC	CASSLEQQYGYTF
TRBJ1-4	TRBV6-1	.	.	TGTGCCAGCCCCTCCCCAGGGAATGAAAAACTGTTTTTT	CASPSPGNEKLFF
TRBJ2-5	TRBV9	TRBD2	.	TGTGCCAGCAGCCCAGGACTAGCGGGCCCCTCGGGGGAGACCCAGTACTTC	CASSPGLAGPSGETQYF
TRBJ2-5	TRBV4-1	.	.	TGCGCCAGCAGCCAGGGGGCCTCGAGGGTCGAAGAGACCCAGTACTTC	CASSQGASRVEETQYF
TRBJ1-3	TRBV19	.	.	TGTGCCAGTAAAGGATACTCTGGAAACACCATATATTTT	CASKGYSGNTIYF
TRBJ1-5	TRBV10-3	.	few	TGTGCCATCAGTGAGGGGACCGACAATCAGCCCCAGCATTTT	CAISEGTDNQPQHF
TRBJ1-3	TRBV27	.	.	TGTGCCAGCAGTCGGGCATCCAGCTCTGGAAACACCATATATTTT	CASSRASSSGNTIYF
TRBJ2-1	TRBV5-1	TRBD2	.	TGCGCCAGCAGCCCGAGACTAGCGGGGGGCCCCCACAATGAGCAGTTCTTC	CASSPRLAGGPHNEQFF
TRBJ2-1	TRBV15	.	.	TGTGCCACCAGCCGGGCTTTAGTCAATGAGCAGTTCTTC	CATSRALVNEQFF
TRBJ1-5	TRBV27	TRBD1	.	TGTGCCAGCAGTCTATCCCCGGGACAGGGAGTTGGCAATCAGCCCCAGCATTTT	CASSLSPGQGVGNQPQHF
TRBJ2-7	TRBV29-1	.	once	TGCAGCGTTGCTAATGACGGAAAGTCCTACGAGCAGTACTTC	CSVANDGKSYEQYF
TRBJ2-1	TRBV5-4	TRBD2	.	TGTGCCAGCAGCTTGGATTTGGCGGGAGGGAAGAATGAGCAGTTCTTC	CASSLDLAGGKNEQFF
TRBJ1-1	TRBV18	TRBD1	.	TGTGCCAGCTCAGCCCGACAGGGGAGGTTTAGGACTGAAGCTTTCTTT	CASSARQGRFRTEAFF
TRBJ2-5	TRBV4-1	.	.	TGCGCCAGCAGCCAAGAGGGACTGATCCAAGAGACCCAGTACTTC	CASSQEGLIQETQYF
TRBJ2-1	TRBV7-2	TRBD2	once	TGTGCCAGCAGCCCAATTAGACTAGCGGGAGGGCATGAGCAGTTCTTC	CASSPIRLAGGHEQFF
TRBJ2-1	TRBV19	.	.	TGTGCCAGTAAGGGATCCGGCTTTCGTCCCGGCAATGAGCAGTTCTTC	CASKGSGFRPGNEQFF
TRBJ1-3	TRBV7-6	TRBD1	few	TGTGCCAGCAGCTTAGGACAGGGCGCATCTGGAAACACCATATATTTT	CASSLGQGASGNTIYF
TRBJ2-3	TRBV2	.	.	TGTGCCAGCAGTGAGTTCAAGGACACAGATACGCAGTATTTT	CASSEFKDTDTQYF
TRBJ2-5	TRBV13	.	.	TGTGCCAGCAGCTTTGGTATCACAGGAGAGACCCAGTACTTC	CASSFGITGETQYF
TRBJ2-1	TRBV27	.	.	TGTGCCAGCAGTCCTCTTGGCACGAGCTCCTACAATGAGCAGTTCTTC	CASSPLGTSSYNEQFF
TRBJ2-6	TRBV28	.	.	TGTGCCAGCAGTTTATCTAAAGCTGGGGCCAACGTCCTGACTTTC	CASSLSKAGANVLTF
TRBJ1-4	TRBV7-2	.	once	TGTGCCAGCAGCCGGGACCATCTGGGGCGTGAAAAACTGTTTTTT	CASSRDHLGREKLFF
TRBJ2-7	TRBV5-1	TRBD1	.	TGCGCCAGCAGCGGGGACAGCTATTTCTACGAGCAGTACTTC	CASSGDSYFYEQYF
TRBJ2-7	TRBV7-2	TRBD2	once	TGTGCCAGCAGCTCAACGGGGGGAGTGGCGCAGTACTTC	CASSSTGGVAQYF
TRBJ2-3	TRBV5-4	TRBD1	.	TGTGCCAGCCGACAGGGGGAAAGGGGAGATACGCAGTATTTT	CASRQGERGDTQYF
TRBJ2-3	TRBV19	.	.	TGTGCCAGTACCGGGGTGGGTAGCACAGATACGCAGTATTTT	CASTGVGSTDTQYF
TRBJ1-4	TRBV6-5	.	.	TGTGCCAGCAGCGGGACGGTTTCAACTAATGAAAAACTGTTTTTT	CASSGTVSTNEKLFF